What follows are 26 T cell receptor beta chains derived from one specimen sequenced in a study of blood T cell repertoires in COVID-19. Repertoires were generated with immunoSEQ multiplex PCR, while TCRdb's copy carries only in-frame clones and drops some. The table has tens of thousands of clones, approximately 84% seen once. The source material was peripheral blood. The receptor set was obtained from a man between 40 and 49 years old with COVID-19, enrolled during active disease.

The chain recombines TRBV27 with TRBJ1-5; 10 positions agree with TRBD1. CDR1 is MNHEY and CDR2 is SMNVEV in the germline V gene (reference sequence). CDR3 size: 17 residues. The junction had 9 bases not matched to a gene; V was cut back by 0 bases and J by 7 bases. Here the CDR3 reads CASSLSPTGGGDQPQHF. The DNA of the CDR3 is TGTGCCAGCAGTTTATCCCCGACAGGGGGCGGAGACCAGCCCCAGCATTTT.

This chain connects TRBV9 to TRBJ1-1; 9 bases are a match to TRBD1. The J segment lost 2 bases and the V segment lost 5 bases, leaving 7 bases of the junction unmatched. In germline, CDR1 is SGDLS, CDR2 YYNGEE. The length of the CDR3 is 15 residues. The DNA of the CDR3 is TGTGCCAGCAGTTTGAGGGGACAGGGTAACACTGAAGCTTTCTTT. Encoded protein: CASSLRGQGNTEAFF.

The rearrangement links TRBV29-1 to TRBJ1-1, with D perhaps matching TRBD1 (6 bases). The germline V gene has CDR1 SQVTM and CDR2 ANQGSEA. This CDR3 has 14 amino acids. V was clipped by 0 bases and J by 13 bases, with 21 bases between them. The CDR3 sequence is CSVEDYPGEGGGFF. CDR3 sequence (DNA): TGCAGCGTTGAAGATTACCCCGGCGAGGGGGGGGGTTTCTTT.

The V gene is TRBV19, the J gene TRBJ2-2, with 8 nucleotides matching TRBD1. V was clipped by 3 bases and J by 3 bases; unmatched bases: 3. Germline V gene lookup returns CDR1 LNHDA and CDR2 SQIVND (reference sequence). This CDR3 has 15 residues. In DNA form, the CDR3 reads TGTGCCAGTAGTATCAGGGGGCGGGACACCGGGGAGCTGTTTTTT. Its translation: CASSIRGRDTGELFF.

In this sample, this clone turned up once. V is TRBV6-4 and J is TRBJ2-7; 7 bases align to TRBD1. With 0 bases clipped from V and 4 bases from J, the junction kept 6 bases outside the gene matches. Per the germline V gene, CDR1 is MRHNA and CDR2 is SNTAGT. The CDR3 runs to 15 residues. The CDR3 DNA reads TGTGCCAGCAGTGACTCGTCCGCAGGGGGTTACGAGCAGTACTTC. Protein: CASSDSSAGGYEQYF.

The chain couples TRBV5-1 to TRBJ2-5, with 8 positions matching TRBD1. The CDR3 spans 14 residues. CDR1 is SGHRS, CDR2 YFSETQ, per germline. Trimming at V came to 0 bases and at J to 4 bases, leaving 2 bases not matched to a gene. The CDR3 region is CASSLGTGGETQYF. The DNA for the CDR3 is TGCGCCAGCAGCTTGGGTACAGGGGGAGAGACCCAGTACTTC.

This clone was recorded a few times. The gene calls are TRBV25-1 and TRBJ2-5, with 7 nucleotides matching TRBD2. The germline V gene has CDR1 MGHDK and CDR2 SYGVNS. V dropped 11 bases and J dropped 2; count of bases not matched to a gene: 5. CDR3 size: 12 residues. CDR3 residues: CASGGYQETQYF. CDR3 bases: TGTGCCTCCGGGGGGTATCAAGAGACCCAGTACTTC.

J is TRBJ1-1 and V is TRBV7-9; 10 nucleotides agree with TRBD1. The CDR3 loop spans 16 amino acids. CDR1 and CDR2 (germline): SEHNR, FQNEAQ (reference sequence). J was trimmed by 1 base and V by 5 bases; bases with no gene match: 7. This chain's CDR3 is CASSTEWDRGNTEAFF. The CDR3 region has the DNA TGTGCCAGCAGCACCGAATGGGACAGGGGGAACACTGAAGCTTTCTTT.

Only one count was recorded for this clone. The rearrangement joins TRBV7-3 to TRBJ1-2, with D unresolved. Germline loops: CDR1 SGHTA, CDR2 FQGTGA. V shed 1 base and J shed 8 bases, with 17 bases lying between them. This CDR3 is built from 15 residues. The CDR3 DNA reads TGTGCCAGCAGCTTAAGTAGGACTCCAATGGGCGGCTACACCTTC. It yields the protein CASSLSRTPMGGYTF.

This chain connects TRBV11-2 to TRBJ1-3; 7 nucleotides line up with TRBD1. The CDR3 covers 15 residues. Germline V gene sequence: CDR1 SGHAT, CDR2 FQNNGV. J lost 0 bases, V lost 6 bases, and 5 bases had no gene match. CDR3 sequence (DNA): TGTGCCAGCAGTGCGGGACAGAGCTCTGGAAACACCATATATTTT. Translation gives CASSAGQSSGNTIYF.

V gene TRBV2 combines with J gene TRBJ1-5; D ambiguous. V was clipped by 8 bases and J by 1 base, with 9 bases between them. In germline, CDR1 is SNHLY, CDR2 FYNNEI. The CDR3 is 13 residues long. The CDR3 DNA reads TGTGCCAGCGCTACGGAGAGCAATCAGCCCCAGCATTTT. It is translated as CASATESNQPQHF.

CDR3 protein: CASSLVAGGFTEAFF. Written as DNA, the CDR3 is TGTGCCAGCAGCTTAGTGGCAGGGGGCTTCACTGAAGCTTTCTTT. The rearrangement uses TRBV7-9 and TRBJ1-1; the match to TRBD1 covers 8 bases. This CDR3 has 15 residues. Germline CDR1 and CDR2: SEHNR and FQNEAQ (reference sequence). V lost 1 base, J lost 4 bases, and 5 bases stayed unmatched.

This clone showed up just once. V usage is TRBV2 and J usage is TRBJ2-3, with D possibly matching TRBD2 (5 bases). This CDR3 contains 11 residues. Trimming took off 7 bases at V and 6 bases at J, with 8 bases between the two ends. Germline CDR1 is SNHLY and CDR2 is FYNNEI. The CDR3 here is CASNERDTQYF. DNA for the CDR3: TGTGCCAGCAATGAGCGGGATACGCAGTATTTT.

This CDR3 is CASSLGDYMGAETQYF. CDR3 nucleotides: TGCGCCAGCAGCTTGGGAGACTATATGGGGGCTGAGACCCAGTACTTC. The gene calls are TRBV5-1 and TRBJ2-5; perhaps TRBD1 as D (6 bases). Germline values: CDR1 SGHRS, CDR2 YFSETQ. The CDR3 is made up of 16 amino acids. V lost 0 bases and J 5 bases, leaving 17 bases between the germline ends.

The chain combines TRBV6-8 with TRBJ2-2; TRBD2 might be the D (6 bases). Germline CDR1 is MNHGY and CDR2 is SAAAGT. CDR3 size: 15 residues. The V and J ends lost 0 bases and 3 bases respectively, with 8 bases between them. DNA for the CDR3: TGTGCCAGCAGTTACTCTGGGACTTACACCGGGGAGCTGTTTTTT. Its protein is CASSYSGTYTGELFF.

V is TRBV18 and J is TRBJ2-7; 8 bases are shared with TRBD1. Germline CDR1 is KGHSH and CDR2 is LQKENI. This CDR3 contains 15 residues. J was trimmed by 6 bases and V by 5 bases; bases with no gene match: 12. CDR3 nucleotides: TGTGCCAGCTCATCACGGGACAGGCGGAAGGTCGAGCAGTACTTC. It translates to CASSSRDRRKVEQYF.

This clone came up once. The chain recombines TRBV5-6 with TRBJ2-6; no firm D call. Germline V lookup: CDR1 SGHDT, CDR2 YYEEEE. V was pared by 3 bases and J by 2 bases, with 6 bases between. This CDR3 spans 14 amino acids. The CDR3 region is CASSSQTGANVLTF. The CDR3 region has the DNA TGTGCCAGCAGCTCCCAGACTGGGGCCAACGTCCTGACTTTC.

The chain uses TRBV4-1 and TRBJ2-7; TRBD1 matches at 9 bases. The CDR3 is 14 residues long. Germline loops: CDR1 MGHRA, CDR2 YSYEKL. The V and J ends lost 8 bases and 6 bases, in that order; junction bases with no gene match: 11. The CDR3 DNA reads TGCGCCAGCGGACCCCCGGGACAGGGTTTCGAGCAGTACTTC. It yields the protein CASGPPGQGFEQYF.

The chain combines TRBV7-9 with TRBJ1-3; 9 nucleotides line up with TRBD1. Germline V gene sequence: CDR1 SEHNR, CDR2 FQNEAQ (reference sequence). V dropped 5 bases and J dropped 4; count of bases not matched to a gene: 9. The CDR3 consists of 16 residues. The CDR3 spells CASSPTWDRAGNTIYF. The CDR3 coding sequence is TGTGCCAGCAGCCCCACGTGGGACAGGGCAGGAAACACCATATATTTT.

Only a few counts were recorded for this clone. The rearrangement links TRBV7-9 to TRBJ2-7, with D possibly TRBD1 on 6 matching bases. CDR1 SEHNR and CDR2 FQNEAQ come from the germline V gene (reference sequence). This CDR3 comprises 14 residues. V dropped 3 bases and J dropped 4 bases, with 13 bases sitting between them. The CDR3 DNA sequence: TGTGCCAGCAGCTTGACCACAACAGGGTACGAGCAGTACTTC. This codes for CASSLTTTGYEQYF.

This clone was counted once. The gene calls are TRBV15 and TRBJ1-5, with D hard to call. V lost 4 bases to trimming and J lost 3 bases, with 22 bases between them. Germline values: CDR1 LNHNV, CDR2 YYDKDF (reference sequence). CDR3 length: 18 amino acids. The CDR3 here is CATSNTRILHVDNQPQHF. For the CDR3, the DNA is TGTGCCACCAGCAATACCAGGATTTTGCATGTTGACAATCAGCCCCAGCATTTT.

The chain carries TRBV30 and TRBJ1-6; 9 bases map to TRBD1. J gave up 10 bases and V 5 bases, and 9 bases lay outside the gene matches. The germline V gene encodes CDR1 GTSNPN and CDR2 SVGIG (reference sequence). The CDR3 contains 14 residues. CDR3 sequence: CAWGGTGFESPLHF. In DNA form, the CDR3 reads TGTGCCTGGGGGGGGACAGGGTTTGAATCACCCCTCCACTTT.

The rearrangement uses TRBV6-5 and TRBJ2-5; D may be TRBD1 (6 bases). V gave up 7 bases and J gave up 10 bases, with 22 bases separating them. The germline CDR1 and CDR2 sequences are MNHEY and SVGAGI. The CDR3 covers 14 residues. CDR3 bases: TGTGCCAGCACCTCGGGACACCCCATCCCCGGCCAGTACTTC. Protein: CASTSGHPIPGQYF.

V is TRBV5-1 and J is TRBJ1-5; the D gene is possibly TRBD1 (5 bases). The ends were cut back, 1 base at V and 6 bases at J, with 23 bases in the middle. This CDR3 contains 18 residues. Per the germline V gene, CDR1 is SGHRS and CDR2 is YFSETQ. CDR3 coding DNA: TGCGCCAGCAGCTTGCACCCTGTACAAGGGGCTTTAATTCAGCCCCAGCATTTT. It encodes CASSLHPVQGALIQPQHF.

The rearrangement links TRBV5-1 to TRBJ2-7, with D tentatively TRBD1 (6 bases). V lost 5 bases and J lost 4, with 13 bases in between. Germline CDR1 and CDR2: SGHRS and YFSETQ. The CDR3 length is 13 residues. The DNA for the CDR3 is TGCGCCAGCAGTTACTCAGGGGAATACGAGCAGTACTTC. It translates to CASSYSGEYEQYF.

V and J are TRBV19 and TRBJ1-5; maybe TRBD1 (6 bases). Germline V CDR1 and CDR2: LNHDA, SQIVND (reference sequence). The V end lost 6 bases, the J end lost 9 bases, and 15 bases lay between the germline ends. This CDR3 comprises 13 residues. CDR3 DNA sequence: TGTGCCAGTAGCCAGGGGCCGGGCGCGCCCCAGCATTTT. Translation gives CASSQGPGAPQHF.